A selection of T cell receptor beta chains follows, all from one sample in a study of cytomegalovirus exposure and HLA in healthy donors. The assay was immunoSEQ multiplex PCR, and TCRdb's table has in-frame clones only and misses some. The table shows about 110,000 clones, with around nine tenths occurring only once. The sequenced sample consisted of PBMCs. The receptor set was obtained from a woman aged 18-35 years in good health and CMV-seronegative. Each CDR3 is given with its conserved first and last residue. D genes are given only for firm matches. Only some rows state a clone size, as once, few, many or a class for expanded clones.

cdr3_aa | cdr3_nt | clone_size | j_call | v_call | d_call
CASTTGGLRLGYTF | TGTGCCAGCACCACGGGGGGGTTGAGGCTCGGCTACACCTTC | NA | TRBJ1-2 | TRBV6-6 | NA
CASSPGRGGGTEAFF | TGTGCCAGCAGCCCAGGACGGGGGGGTGGCACTGAAGCTTTCTTT | NA | TRBJ1-1 | TRBV7-2 | NA
CASSVERGRGTDTQYF | TGTGCCAGCAGCGTAGAACGCGGGAGAGGGACAGATACGCAGTATTTT | NA | TRBJ2-3 | TRBV9 | TRBD2
CASSYAGGYGYTF | TGTGCCAGCAGTTACGCAGGGGGTTATGGCTACACCTTC | few | TRBJ1-2 | TRBV6-5 | TRBD1
CASSYSSPNKAFF | TGTGCCAGCAGTTACAGCTCCCCGAATAAAGCTTTCTTT | NA | TRBJ1-1 | TRBV6-5 | NA
CASSGGQGEDTQYF | TGTGCCAGCAGCGGTGGACAGGGGGAGGATACGCAGTATTTT | NA | TRBJ2-3 | TRBV9 | TRBD1
CASSLKPQGGPIFDTQYF | TGTGCCAGCAGCTTAAAGCCACAGGGGGGGCCGATTTTCGATACGCAGTATTTT | NA | TRBJ2-3 | TRBV7-3 | NA
CASSELGDEQYF | TGTGCCAGCAGTGAACTCGGGGATGAGCAGTACTTC | NA | TRBJ2-7 | TRBV6-1 | NA
CASSQDRGPSDTQYF | TGCGCCAGCAGCCAGGACAGGGGGCCCTCCGATACGCAGTATTTT | NA | TRBJ2-3 | TRBV4-3 | TRBD1
CAWAGTDLYEQYF | TGTGCCTGGGCCGGGACAGACCTCTACGAGCAGTACTTC | NA | TRBJ2-7 | TRBV30 | TRBD1
CASSYGFTSGSETQYF | TGTGCCAGCAGCTACGGTTTCACTAGCGGGAGTGAGACCCAGTACTTC | once | TRBJ2-5 | TRBV6-6 | TRBD2
CASSVGGDSYNEQFF | TGTGCCAGCAGCGTAGGGGGGGACTCCTACAATGAGCAGTTCTTC | NA | TRBJ2-1 | TRBV9 | NA
CASKVAGLETQYF | TGTGCCAGCAAGGTAGCGGGATTAGAGACCCAGTACTTC | NA | TRBJ2-5 | TRBV7-2 | TRBD2
CASSIQGLTNEQFF | TGTGCCAGTAGTATTCAGGGTCTCACGAATGAGCAGTTCTTC | once | TRBJ2-1 | TRBV19 | NA
CASSYRSGTGLTDTQYF | TGTGCCAGCAGCTACCGATCCGGGACAGGGCTTACAGATACGCAGTATTTT | few | TRBJ2-3 | TRBV5-4 | TRBD1
CGASGSSSYEQYF | TGTGGAGCTAGCGGGAGCAGCTCCTACGAGCAGTACTTC | NA | TRBJ2-7 | TRBV28 | TRBD2
CASRDPGQRVYEQYF | TGTGCCAGCAGGGACCCGGGACAGCGGGTTTACGAGCAGTACTTC | once | TRBJ2-7 | TRBV28 | NA
CASSPLPDSSGVNQPQHF | TGCGCCAGCAGCCCCCTCCCCGACAGCTCTGGGGTAAATCAGCCCCAGCATTTT | NA | TRBJ1-5 | TRBV5-1 | NA
CASWTGAASGEKLFF | TGTGCCAGTTGGACAGGGGCTGCTTCGGGAGAAAAACTGTTTTTT | NA | TRBJ1-4 | TRBV19 | TRBD1
CASSLGQGYLGNEQFF | TGTGCCAGCAGCTTGGGACAGGGCTACCTAGGGAATGAGCAGTTCTTC | NA | TRBJ2-1 | TRBV5-5 | TRBD1
CASSPGGVWQPQHF | TGTGCCAGCAGCCCCGGGGGGGTTTGGCAGCCCCAGCATTTT | few | TRBJ1-5 | TRBV27 | NA
CASSLRVGTEAFF | TGCGCCAGCAGCTTGCGGGTTGGCACTGAAGCTTTCTTT | once | TRBJ1-1 | TRBV5-1 | NA
CASSDSQGAGEQYF | TGTGCCAGCAGTGATTCACAGGGGGCGGGCGAGCAGTACTTC | NA | TRBJ2-7 | TRBV7-3 | TRBD1
CASSPQAGAEAFF | TGTGCCAGCTCACCCCAAGCGGGCGCTGAAGCTTTCTTT | NA | TRBJ1-1 | TRBV18 | NA
CATAKTGAQPQHF | TGTGCCACCGCGAAGACAGGGGCTCAGCCCCAGCATTTT | NA | TRBJ1-5 | TRBV19 | TRBD1
CASSETITGYSGEKLFF | TGTGCCAGTAGTGAAACGATTACAGGGTACAGTGGAGAAAAACTGTTTTTT | NA | TRBJ1-4 | TRBV19 | NA
CASSSPGQGDQPQHF | TGTGCCAGCAGTTCTCCGGGACAGGGGGACCAGCCCCAGCATTTT | NA | TRBJ1-5 | TRBV28 | TRBD1
CASKTTGYGYTF | TGTGCCAGCAAGACCACGGGCTATGGCTACACCTTC | NA | TRBJ1-2 | TRBV28 | NA
CASSQVPRVEQFF | TGCGCCAGCAGCCAAGTGCCGAGGGTGGAGCAGTTCTTC | NA | TRBJ2-1 | TRBV4-1 | NA
CASSPGQKFNQPQHF | TGTGCCAGCAGTCCGGGACAGAAGTTCAATCAGCCCCAGCATTTT | NA | TRBJ1-5 | TRBV27 | TRBD1
CASSLGVGGQPQHF | TGTGCCAGCAGTTTAGGGGTAGGGGGTCAGCCCCAGCATTTT | NA | TRBJ1-5 | TRBV28 | NA
CASSSDSSSYNEQFF | TGTGCCAGCAGCTCAGACAGCTCCTCCTACAATGAGCAGTTCTTC | NA | TRBJ2-1 | TRBV7-2 | NA
CASSPPQGQGNTIYF | TGTGCCAGCTCACCCCCCCAGGGGCAAGGAAACACCATATATTTT | NA | TRBJ1-3 | TRBV18 | NA
CASRPPGLSSTDTQYF | TGTGCCAGCAGACCCCCGGGACTGTCTAGCACAGATACGCAGTATTTT | NA | TRBJ2-3 | TRBV7-2 | NA
CASSVRDRGRSPLHF | TGTGCCAGTAGTGTCCGGGACAGGGGAAGATCACCCCTCCACTTT | NA | TRBJ1-6 | TRBV19 | TRBD1
CASKSRGQETQYF | TGTGCCAGTAAGTCCCGGGGGCAAGAGACCCAGTACTTC | NA | TRBJ2-5 | TRBV19 | NA
CASSSRTGGVRNEKLFF | TGTGCCAGCAGCTCCAGGACAGGGGGCGTGAGGAATGAAAAACTGTTTTTT | once | TRBJ1-4 | TRBV7-9 | TRBD1
CASSLWDTRTGELFF | TGTGCCAGCAGCTTATGGGACACCCGCACCGGGGAGCTGTTTTTT | NA | TRBJ2-2 | TRBV7-9 | NA
CASSGTANGYTF | TGCGCCAGCAGTGGGACAGCCAACGGCTACACCTTC | NA | TRBJ1-2 | TRBV10-2 | NA
CASSLAGFSYEQYF | TGTGCCAGCTCACTAGCGGGATTTTCCTACGAGCAGTACTTC | NA | TRBJ2-7 | TRBV18 | TRBD2
CASRQGVVGYTF | TGTGCCAGTAGACAGGGGGTAGTTGGCTACACCTTC | NA | TRBJ1-2 | TRBV28 | TRBD1
CSVAGARIDGTEAFF | TGCAGCGTTGCGGGTGCTCGAATAGACGGCACTGAAGCTTTCTTT | once | TRBJ1-1 | TRBV29-1 | NA
CASSADRGDTGELFF | TGTGCCAGCAGTGCGGACAGGGGGGACACCGGGGAGCTGTTTTTT | NA | TRBJ2-2 | TRBV6-1 | TRBD1
CASSSNYATNEKLFF | TGTGCCAGCAGCTCCAACTATGCAACTAATGAAAAACTGTTTTTT | NA | TRBJ1-4 | TRBV7-6 | NA
CASSLGQGSSYTF | TGTGCCAGCAGTTTAGGACAGGGGAGTAGCTACACCTTC | NA | TRBJ1-2 | TRBV28 | TRBD1
CASSFGLAQETQYF | TGTGCCAGCAGCTTCGGACTAGCCCAAGAGACCCAGTACTTC | NA | TRBJ2-5 | TRBV7-9 | TRBD2
CASSPRGRGYTEAFF | TGTGCCAGCAGTCCCCGGGGGAGGGGATACACTGAAGCTTTCTTT | NA | TRBJ1-1 | TRBV14 | NA
CASSQERGYEQFF | TGCGCCAGCAGCCAAGAGCGGGGCTATGAGCAGTTCTTC | NA | TRBJ2-1 | TRBV4-1 | NA